This passage covers 28 T cell receptor beta chains from one sample sequenced in a study of T cell repertoires in cytomegalovirus infection. TCRdb independently ran MiXCR on the reads; one entry per CDR3 protein. The sample lists about 130,000 distinct CDR3 sequences; about 32% were seen once. These receptors lack a known antigen. The material was CD8+ T cells from cultured PBMCs, obtained from culture after CMV antigen stimulation. These receptors originate from a human donor in good health (CMV status not recorded). Some clones in this sample may be carry-over from other donors' samples.

Ten or more counts support this clonotype. V is TRBV6-1 and J is TRBJ1-6; no firm D call. CDR3 length: 13 amino acids. Trimming removed 7 bases from V and 8 bases from J, with 12 bases in between. From germline, CDR1 is MNHNS and CDR2 SASEGT. The DNA for the CDR3 is TGTGCCAGCAATGCAGGCCCATATTCACCCCTCCACTTT. Translated: CASNAGPYSPLHF.

This clonotype appeared a few times. This chain's CDR3 is CASSYGLTNYGYTF. As DNA, the CDR3 is TGTGCCAGCAGTTACGGACTGACTAACTATGGCTACACCTTC. V gene TRBV6-2 or TRBV6-3 combines with J gene TRBJ1-2; D unresolved. Germline V gene lookup returns CDR1 MNHEY and CDR2 SVGEGT. The CDR3 covers 14 residues. V shed 2 bases and J shed 0 bases, with 7 bases lying between them.

V gene TRBV20-1 combines with J gene TRBJ1-1, with D possibly being TRBD1 (5 bases). The CDR3 totals 15 residues. Germline V CDR1 and CDR2: DFQATT, SNEGSKA (reference sequence). V was trimmed by 3 bases and J by 6 bases, leaving 20 bases between them. CDR3 nucleotide sequence: TGCAGTGCTAGGACCGGAGCCCCAAGGGGACCTGAAGCTTTCTTT. It is translated as CSARTGAPRGPEAFF.

This clonotype was seen a handful of times. This sequence joins TRBV28 and TRBJ2-7; D may match TRBD1 or TRBD2 (7 bases each). The CDR3 has 15 residues. V lost 5 bases to trimming and J lost 7 bases, with 21 bases between them. Germline CDR1 MDHEN, CDR2 SYDVKM. CDR3 nucleotides: TGTGCCAGCAGTGGTCGGGGGGCAGGGGGGCGGGAGCAGTACTTC. Amino acid sequence: CASSGRGAGGREQYF.

In this sample, this clonotype turned up a few times. The rearrangement joins TRBV28 to TRBJ2-1; D uncertain. The length of the CDR3 is 17 residues. Germline V gives CDR1 MDHEN, CDR2 SYDVKM. V was pared by 3 bases and J by 2 bases, with 17 bases between. CDR3 residues: CASSLGPPGSTYNEQFF. The CDR3 DNA reads as TGTGCCAGCAGTTTGGGCCCCCCGGGCTCGACCTACAATGAGCAGTTCTTC.

The gene calls are TRBV27 and TRBJ1-2, with D possibly being TRBD1 (6 bases). Germline V CDR1 and CDR2: MNHEY, SMNVEV (reference sequence). Trimming took off 5 bases at V and 6 bases at J, with 25 bases between the two ends. The CDR3 sequence is 17 residues long. The CDR3 nucleotides read TGTGCCAGCAGTAGGATGAAGGACAGCCAATACTCAGATGGCTACACCTTC. Protein sequence: CASSRMKDSQYSDGYTF.

The chain combines TRBV2 with TRBJ1-2; D might be TRBD1 (5 bases). Germline lookup yields CDR1 SNHLY and CDR2 FYNNEI. The CDR3 sequence is 13 residues long. The V end was cut by 0 bases, the J end by 6 bases, with 8 bases between. The CDR3 region is CASSEAKQDGYTF. Here the CDR3 DNA reads TGTGCCAGCAGTGAAGCAAAACAGGATGGCTACACCTTC.

This clonotype was picked up a small number of times. V usage is TRBV27 and J usage is TRBJ2-6; D gene ambiguous. Germline V gives CDR1 MNHEY, CDR2 SMNVEV (reference sequence). The CDR3 covers 14 residues. The V end lost 4 bases, the J end lost 0 bases, and 4 bases lay between the germline ends. CDR3 loop: CASSSHSGANVLTF. The CDR3 DNA is TGTGCCAGCAGTTCGCACTCTGGGGCCAACGTCCTGACTTTC. Drawing the rest from reference TRBV27 and TRBJ2-6, the complete variable domain is EAQVTQNPRYLITVTGKKLTVTCSQNMNHEYMSWYRQDPGLGLRQIYYSMNVEVTDKGDVPEGYKVSRKEKRNFPLILESPSPNQTSLYFCASSSHSGANVLTFGAGSRLTVL.

This clonotype was counted only a few times. J is TRBJ2-5 and V is TRBV7-2; D is undetermined. Germline V lookup: CDR1 SGHTA, CDR2 FQGNSA. The CDR3 runs 13 residues. Between the trimmed V and J ends, which lost 5 bases and 5 bases, there was a span of 12 bases. The CDR3 here is CASSINDPETQYF. The CDR3 nucleotides read TGTGCCAGCAGCATCAACGACCCGGAGACCCAGTACTTC.

The chain is built from TRBV4-3 and TRBJ2-1; D gene uncertain. V was shortened by 0 bases and J by 4 bases, with 13 bases between the two germline ends. Germline lookup yields CDR1 LGHNA and CDR2 YSLEER. The CDR3 totals 16 residues. CDR3 nucleotide sequence: TGCGCCAGCAGCCAAGATTCGGGTTTCGGGTACAATGAGCAGTTCTTC. Its protein is CASSQDSGFGYNEQFF.

This clonotype was recorded a few times. J is TRBJ2-7 and V is TRBV19, with 9 bases aligning to TRBD1. This CDR3 is built from 16 residues. Losses at the gene ends were 5 bases for V and 2 bases for J; bases not matched to a gene: 10. CDR1 and CDR2 (germline): LNHDA, SQIVND (reference sequence). CDR3 residues: CASSARQGGSTYEQYF. DNA for the CDR3: TGTGCCAGTAGTGCCCGACAGGGGGGTTCGACCTACGAGCAGTACTTC. Based on the CDR3 plus reference TRBV19 and TRBJ2-7, the full variable domain is DGGITQSPKYLFRKEGQNVTLSCEQNLNHDAMYWYRQDPGQGLRLIYYSQIVNDFQKGDIAEGYSVSREKKESFPLTVTSAQKNPTAFYLCASSARQGGSTYEQYFGPGTRLTVT.

This chain joins TRBV12-3 or TRBV12-4 and TRBJ1-2, with TRBD1 matching 9 bases. The trim removed 6 bases at V and 3 bases at J, leaving 5 bases unmatched. CDR3 size: 14 residues. The CDR3 loop is CASRPTGGYYGYTF. CDR3 nucleotide sequence: TGTGCCAGCAGACCTACAGGGGGCTACTATGGCTACACCTTC.

In the case of this clonotype: It may be a read error: a sequence one base away is much more abundant. The rearrangement links TRBV7-6 to TRBJ2-5; TRBD2 agrees at 8 bases. The CDR3 is made up of 16 amino acids. Germline V CDR1 and CDR2: SGHVS, FNYEAQ. The V segment lost 5 bases and the J segment 4 bases; nucleotides outside the gene matches: 12. In nucleotides, the CDR3 is TGTGCCAGCAGCGCTAGCGGGCGGTGGAGAAGAGAGACCCAGTACTTC. Amino acid sequence: CASSASGRWRRETQYF.

Comment on this clonotype: As the CDR3 is not closed by the conserved phenylalanine or tryptophan, this likely results from a read error. The rearrangement joins TRBV7-6 to TRBJ2-7; possibly TRBD2 for D (6 bases). The V end was cut by 3 bases, the J end by 5 bases, with 14 bases between. The CDR3 is 14 residues long. CDR1 is SGHVS, CDR2 FNYEAQ, per germline. CDR3 sequence reads: CASSLFGSTNEQYS. The CDR3 DNA reads TGTGCCAGCAGCTTGTTCGGGAGTACCAACGAGCAGTACTCC.

This clonotype is a singleton in its sample. The V call is TRBV28, the J call TRBJ2-7, with D maybe TRBD1 (6 bases). Germline values: CDR1 MDHEN, CDR2 SYDVKM. The length of the CDR3 is 13 residues. Trimming left V 6 bases short and J 3 bases short, with 12 bases between. The CDR3 region is CASSPRDIYEQYF. The CDR3 region has the DNA TGTGCCAGCAGCCCCCGGGACATCTACGAGCAGTACTTC.

The genes are TRBV11-1 and TRBJ2-5; 7 bases are shared with TRBD2. Germline values: CDR1 SGHAT, CDR2 FQDESV (reference sequence). CDR3 length equals 16 residues. V trimming: 5 bases; J trimming: 2 bases; junction bases outside the gene matches: 11. The CDR3 spells CASSRTLAERQETQYF. The CDR3 DNA reads TGTGCCAGCAGCCGGACCCTAGCGGAGCGACAAGAGACCCAGTACTTC. The whole variable domain, remainder taken from reference TRBV11-1 and TRBJ2-5, is EAEVAQSPRYKITEKSQAVAFWCDPISGHATLYWYRQILGQGPELLVQFQDESVVDDSQLPKDRFSAERLKGVDSTLKIQPAELGDSAMYLCASSRTLAERQETQYFGPGTRLLVL.

In its sample, this clonotype was seen a few times. The rearrangement uses TRBV6-5 and TRBJ1-6; no firm D call. CDR1 is MNHEY and CDR2 is SVGAGI in the germline V gene. V gave up 7 bases and J gave up 0 bases, with 13 bases separating them. This CDR3 region has 16 residues. The CDR3 region is CASKLKRSSYNSPLHF. DNA of the CDR3: TGTGCCAGCAAGTTGAAACGGAGCTCCTATAATTCACCCCTCCACTTT.

This clonotype occurred many times. This chain links TRBV7-9 with TRBJ1-2, with D unresolved. This CDR3 contains 15 residues. V dropped 2 bases and J dropped 3 bases, with 13 bases sitting between them. Germline V gives CDR1 SEHNR, CDR2 FQNEAQ (reference sequence). The CDR3 region is CASSLWAEGDYGYTF. As DNA, the CDR3 is TGTGCCAGCAGCTTATGGGCGGAGGGAGACTATGGCTACACCTTC.

This clonotype turned up a few times. The chain combines TRBV2 with TRBJ2-1, with D possibly TRBD1 on 5 matching bases. The CDR3 contains 11 residues. Germline V gene sequence: CDR1 SNHLY, CDR2 FYNNEI. V lost 2 bases, J lost 15 bases, and 11 bases lay in between. The CDR3 here is CASSEMVTGFF. The CDR3 DNA reads TGTGCCAGCAGTGAAATGGTAACAGGGTTCTTC.

The gene calls are TRBV20-1 and TRBJ2-3; 12 nucleotides line up with TRBD2. V gave up 0 bases and J gave up 1 base; unmatched junction bases: 5. Germline V gene sequence: CDR1 DFQATT, CDR2 SNEGSKA (reference sequence). This CDR3 spans 17 amino acids. CDR3 coding DNA: TGCAGTGCTAGAGATCACCGGACTAGCGGGGGCACAGATACGCAGTATTTT. Protein product: CSARDHRTSGGTDTQYF.

This clonotype has ten or more counts. The chain uses TRBV7-6 and TRBJ2-3; a weak D match, TRBD1 (6 bases). The CDR3 loop spans 16 amino acids. CDR1 and CDR2 (germline): SGHVS, FNYEAQ. Trimming cost V 2 bases and J 0 bases, with 12 bases left between them. The CDR3 sequence: CASSLTGTRSTDTQYF. CDR3 bases: TGTGCCAGCAGCTTAACCGGGACAAGAAGCACAGATACGCAGTATTTT.

This clonotype has only a few counts. This chain links TRBV28 with TRBJ1-1, with D possibly TRBD1 on 6 matching bases. Between the trimmed V and J ends, which lost 1 base and 7 bases, there was a span of 16 bases. Germline V gives CDR1 MDHEN, CDR2 SYDVKM. This CDR3 contains 15 residues. CDR3 loop: CASSLFRGPAVEAFF. Here the CDR3 DNA reads TGTGCCAGCAGTTTATTCAGGGGTCCGGCCGTTGAAGCTTTCTTT.

Written as DNA, the CDR3 is TGCAGCGCGACAGCGAGAGACTACGAGCAGTACTTC. As protein: CSATARDYEQYF. V gene TRBV29-1 combines with J gene TRBJ2-7, with D tentatively TRBD1 (5 bases). Trimming cost V 7 bases and J 3 bases, with 13 bases left between them. This CDR3 has 12 amino acids. CDR1 and CDR2 (germline): SQVTM, ANQGSEA.

The CDR3 region has the DNA TGTGCCAGCAAAAGTTGGAGCACTGAAGCTTTCTTT. Translating gives CASKSWSTEAFF. The gene calls are TRBV6-5 and TRBJ1-1, with D uncertain. The CDR3 contains 12 residues. V dropped 7 bases and J dropped 4 bases, with 10 bases sitting between them. Germline loops: CDR1 MNHEY, CDR2 SVGAGI.

The V and J genes are TRBV27 and TRBJ1-4, with D unclear. The CDR3 sequence is 14 residues long. Germline lookup yields CDR1 MNHEY and CDR2 SMNVEV (reference sequence). The V end was cut by 3 bases, the J end by 7 bases, with 12 bases between. The CDR3 DNA sequence: TGTGCCAGCAGTTTGCGGTTTATCGGTGAAAAACTGTTTTTT. The encoded protein is CASSLRFIGEKLFF.

This clonotype was seen ten or more times. The chain is built from TRBV7-8 and TRBJ2-5; D call uncertain. Germline V gives CDR1 SGHVS, CDR2 FQNEAQ. V shed 5 bases and J shed 2 bases, with 9 bases lying between them. This CDR3 contains 13 residues. The CDR3, as DNA: TGTGCCAGCAGCCTCGTGCGACAAGAGACCCAGTACTTC. This translates into CASSLVRQETQYF.

This clonotype was found a few times. The genes are TRBV7-2 and TRBJ2-2, with 11 positions matching TRBD2. The CDR3 sequence is 17 residues long. Germline V gene lookup returns CDR1 SGHTA and CDR2 FQGNSA. V was pared by 5 bases and J by 5 bases, with 10 bases of the junction left unmatched. CDR3 protein: CASSPLLAGGPTGELFF. Here the CDR3 DNA reads TGTGCCAGCAGCCCTCTTCTAGCGGGGGGACCTACCGGGGAGCTGTTTTTT.

This sequence joins TRBV20-1 and TRBJ2-7; TRBD1 matches 7 bases. J gave up 3 bases and V 5 bases, and 4 bases lay outside the gene matches. CDR1 and CDR2 (germline): DFQATT, SNEGSKA (reference sequence). This CDR3 comprises 12 residues. The CDR3 DNA reads TGCAGTGCTTCCGGGACAGACTACGAGCAGTACTTC. This codes for CSASGTDYEQYF.